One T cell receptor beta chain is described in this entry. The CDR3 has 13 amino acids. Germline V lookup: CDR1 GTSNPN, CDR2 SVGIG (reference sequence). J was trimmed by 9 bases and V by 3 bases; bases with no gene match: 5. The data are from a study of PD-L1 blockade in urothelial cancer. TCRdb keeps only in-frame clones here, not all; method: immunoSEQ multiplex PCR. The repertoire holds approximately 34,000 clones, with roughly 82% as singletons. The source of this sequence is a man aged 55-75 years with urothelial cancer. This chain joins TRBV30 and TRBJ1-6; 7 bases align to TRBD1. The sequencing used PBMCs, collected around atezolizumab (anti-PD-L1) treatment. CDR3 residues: CAWREGGASPLHF. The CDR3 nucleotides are TGTGCCTGGAGAGAAGGGGGCGCTTCACCCCTCCACTTT. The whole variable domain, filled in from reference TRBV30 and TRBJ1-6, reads SQTIHQWPATLVQPVGSPLSLECTVEGTSNPNLYWYRQAAGRGLQLLFYSVGIGQISSEVPQNLSASRPQDRQFILSSKKLLLSDSGFYLCAWREGGASPLHFGNGTRLTVT.